The clone carrying this TCR beta chain has a handful of counts. Only in-frame clones appear in the TCRdb table, and some are missing; sequencing was by immunoSEQ multiplex PCR. Among around 110,000 clones listed, 80% to 90% were seen once. This entry is derived from a study of T cell responses to AZD1222 COVID-19 vaccine. The ends were cut back, 7 bases at V and 4 bases at J, with 11 bases in the middle. The CDR3 totals 13 residues. V gene TRBV12-3 or TRBV12-4 combines with J gene TRBJ1-5, with D perhaps matching TRBD1 (5 bases). The TCR originated in an adult in good health. Material: peripheral blood, obtained on day 0 of AZD1222 vaccination. CDR3: CASTPGRNQPQHF. The CDR3 region has the DNA TGTGCCAGCACCCCGGGACGGAATCAGCCCCAGCATTTT.